Presented here are 14 T cell receptor beta chains from one specimen sequenced in a study of long-term antiretroviral therapy in people with HIV. Survey level was the resolution at which the v3.0 immunoSEQ assay ran. This table comes from immunoSEQ multiplex PCR, and its TCRdb copy is limited to in-frame clones, with some not included. Here the sample spans fewer than 25,000 clones, around 84% being singletons. This specimen was unsorted PBMCs, taken around 6 years after starting antiretroviral therapy. The receptors shown here come from a man younger than 45 with HIV.

V and J are TRBV7-9 and TRBJ2-7; 7 positions match TRBD1. Germline CDR1 and CDR2: SEHNR and FQNEAQ (reference sequence). The CDR3 length is 14 residues. V shed 5 bases, J shed 3 bases, and the junction held 7 bases outside the gene matches. The CDR3 sequence: CASSRRDSHYEQYF. CDR3 bases: TGTGCCAGCAGCCGCCGGGACAGTCACTACGAGCAGTACTTC.

The chain uses TRBV28 and TRBJ1-2; D unclear. Trimming stripped 8 bases from V and 1 base from J, with 14 bases between. Per the germline V gene, CDR1 is MDHEN and CDR2 is SYDVKM. The CDR3 extends over 14 amino acids. The CDR3 here is CASRPRPINYGYTF. CDR3 DNA sequence: TGTGCCAGCCGACCAAGACCAATTAACTATGGCTACACCTTC.

This sequence joins TRBV7-2 and TRBJ1-2, with D hard to call. V dropped 0 bases and J dropped 2 bases, with 10 bases sitting between them. In germline, CDR1 is SGHTA, CDR2 FQGNSA. CDR3 size: 15 residues. The CDR3: CASSLAAGPNYGYTF. CDR3 nucleotide sequence: TGTGCCAGCAGCTTAGCGGCCGGACCGAACTATGGCTACACCTTC.

This sequence joins TRBV7-2 and TRBJ2-7, with 7 bases that match TRBD2. Germline V gene data show CDR1 as SGHTA and CDR2 as FQGNSA. V was clipped by 7 bases and J by 3 bases; unmatched bases: 9. This CDR3 has 14 amino acids. The CDR3 DNA follows: TGTGCCAGCACCTGGACTAGTGGGGACTACGAGCAGTACTTC. It translates to CASTWTSGDYEQYF.

The genes are TRBV15 and TRBJ2-3; the match to TRBD1 covers 9 bases. CDR1 and CDR2 (germline): LNHNV, YYDKDF (reference sequence). V shed 4 bases, J shed 2 bases, and the junction held 4 bases outside the gene matches. This CDR3 contains 15 residues. The CDR3 sequence is CATSTGTGITDTQYF. The DNA for the CDR3 is TGTGCCACCAGCACCGGGACAGGGATCACAGATACGCAGTATTTT.

The chain has TRBV5-1 and TRBJ2-2, with D possibly being TRBD1 or TRBD2 (5 bases each). V was shortened by 0 bases and J by 2 bases, with 8 bases between the two germline ends. The CDR3 length is 15 residues. Germline-derived CDR1 and CDR2 are SGHRS and YFSETQ. The CDR3 region is CASSLVRGNTGELFF. DNA for the CDR3: TGCGCCAGCAGCTTGGTGAGGGGCAACACCGGGGAGCTGTTTTTT.

CDR3 nucleotide sequence: TGCAGCGTACTCGGGGGACTAGCGGGAGCTGTGGATACGCAGTATTTT. It is translated as CSVLGGLAGAVDTQYF. V is TRBV29-1 and J is TRBJ2-3, with 14 bases identical to TRBD2. Germline values: CDR1 SQVTM, CDR2 ANQGSEA. With V trimmed by 6 bases and J by 6 bases, 11 bases remained unmatched. CDR3 size: 16 residues.

The chain carries TRBV28 and TRBJ1-5; D is undetermined. V was cut by 2 bases and J by 5 bases, with 13 bases left in between. Per the germline V gene, CDR1 is MDHEN and CDR2 is SYDVKM. The CDR3 sequence is 15 residues long. In nucleotides, the CDR3 is TGTGCCAGCAGTTTAATCGTCGAATCCTATCAGCCCCAGCATTTT. Translation: CASSLIVESYQPQHF.

The gene calls are TRBV6-5 and TRBJ2-7; D is unresolved. V lost 4 bases, J lost 1 base, and 14 bases lay in between. The CDR3 length is 15 residues. Germline assignment: CDR1 MNHEY and CDR2 SVGAGI. The DNA for the CDR3 is TGTGCCAGCAGTTCCCCGTCTGTCGGGTCCTACGAGCAGTACTTC. Translating gives CASSSPSVGSYEQYF.

The CDR3 DNA sequence: TGTGCCAGCAGTTACGGGTCGGGACAGGAAAAACTGTTTTTT. This codes for CASSYGSGQEKLFF. The rearrangement uses TRBV6-5 and TRBJ1-4; 7 positions match TRBD1. J gave up 8 bases and V 2 bases, and 5 bases lay outside the gene matches. The length of the CDR3 is 14 residues. The germline V gene has CDR1 MNHEY and CDR2 SVGAGI.

The genes are TRBV19 and TRBJ2-7; 8 bases line up with TRBD1. CDR1 and CDR2 (germline): LNHDA, SQIVND (reference sequence). The V gene end was trimmed by 6 bases and the J gene end by 3 bases; junction bases not matched to a gene: 10. The CDR3 is 15 amino acids. The CDR3 spells CASSPSTGVLYEQYF. The CDR3 DNA follows: TGTGCCAGTAGCCCATCGACAGGGGTTCTCTACGAGCAGTACTTC.

The V and J genes are TRBV2 and TRBJ2-7; no reliable D call. Trimming pared 2 bases from V and 1 base from J, leaving 12 bases between. This CDR3 region has 15 residues. Germline V CDR1 and CDR2: SNHLY, FYNNEI. CDR3 sequence reads: CASSERETQSYEQYF. The CDR3 DNA is TGTGCCAGCAGTGAAAGAGAGACGCAATCCTACGAGCAGTACTTC. Based on the CDR3 plus reference TRBV2 and TRBJ2-7, the full variable domain is EPEVTQTPSHQVTQMGQEVILRCVPISNHLYFYWYRQILGQKVEFLVSFYNNEISEKSEIFDDQFSVERPDGSNFTLKIRSTKLEDSAMYFCASSERETQSYEQYFGPGTRLTVT.

This clone was seen a few times. The rearrangement uses TRBV25-1 and TRBJ1-6, with 8 bases matching TRBD1. The CDR3 extends over 14 amino acids. The germline CDR1 and CDR2 sequences are MGHDK and SYGVNS. V lost 3 bases to trimming and J lost 13 bases; unmatched junction nucleotides: 8. CDR3 sequence: CASSEGTGLRPLHF. CDR3 in DNA: TGTGCCAGCAGTGAGGGGACAGGCCTTCGTCCCCTCCACTTT.

V usage is TRBV7-6 and J usage is TRBJ2-1, with no clear D. V was shortened by 0 bases and J by 4 bases, with 13 bases between the two germline ends. Germline V lookup: CDR1 SGHVS, CDR2 FNYEAQ. The CDR3 has 16 residues. The CDR3: CASSLAGNTLYNEQFF. CDR3 nucleotide sequence: TGTGCCAGCAGCTTAGCGGGGAATACCCTGTACAATGAGCAGTTCTTC.